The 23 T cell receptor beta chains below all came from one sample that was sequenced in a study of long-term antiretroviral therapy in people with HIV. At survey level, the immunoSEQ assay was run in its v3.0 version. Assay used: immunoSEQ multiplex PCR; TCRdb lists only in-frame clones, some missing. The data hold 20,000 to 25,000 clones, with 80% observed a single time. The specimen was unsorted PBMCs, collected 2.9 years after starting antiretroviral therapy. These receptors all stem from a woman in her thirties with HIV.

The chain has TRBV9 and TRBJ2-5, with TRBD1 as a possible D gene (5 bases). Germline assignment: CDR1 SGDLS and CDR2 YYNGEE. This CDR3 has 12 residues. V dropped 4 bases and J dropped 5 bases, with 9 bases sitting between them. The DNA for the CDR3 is TGTGCCAGCAGCCCCTCAGGGGAGACCCAGTACTTC. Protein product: CASSPSGETQYF. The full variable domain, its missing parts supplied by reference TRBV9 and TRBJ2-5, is DSGVTQTPKHLITATGQRVTLRCSPRSGDLSVYWYQQSLDQGLQFLIQYYNGEERAKGNILERFSAQQFPDLHSELNLSSLELGDSALYFCASSPSGETQYFGPGTRLLVL.

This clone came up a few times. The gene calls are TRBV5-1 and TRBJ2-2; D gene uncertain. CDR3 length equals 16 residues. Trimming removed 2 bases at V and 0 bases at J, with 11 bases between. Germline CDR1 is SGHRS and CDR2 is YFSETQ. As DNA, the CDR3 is TGCGCCAGCAGCTTCTTCGGCGGATCGAACACCGGGGAGCTGTTTTTT. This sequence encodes CASSFFGGSNTGELFF.

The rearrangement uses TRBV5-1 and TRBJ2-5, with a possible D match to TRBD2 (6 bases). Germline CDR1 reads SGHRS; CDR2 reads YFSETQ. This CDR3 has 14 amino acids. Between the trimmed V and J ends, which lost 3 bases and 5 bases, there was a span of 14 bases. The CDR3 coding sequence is TGCGCCAGCAGCTCGGGGGAGTCACGGGAGACCCAGTACTTC. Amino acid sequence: CASSSGESRETQYF.

The CDR3 nucleotides are TGTGCCAGCAGTTTAAATCTTAATCAGCCCCAGCATTTT. Its translation: CASSLNLNQPQHF. The V call is TRBV27, the J call TRBJ1-5; no reliable D call. Deletions cut 2 bases from V and 4 bases from J, with 6 bases between. Germline V gene sequence: CDR1 MNHEY, CDR2 SMNVEV (reference sequence). The CDR3 spans 13 residues.

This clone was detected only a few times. The CDR3 loop is CASSTMNAGSYGYTF. As DNA, the CDR3 is TGTGCCAGCAGTACAATGAATGCAGGGTCCTATGGCTACACCTTC. This chain uses TRBV6-1 with TRBJ1-2, with a possible D match to TRBD1 (5 bases). Germline V lookup: CDR1 MNHNS, CDR2 SASEGT. The CDR3 extends over 15 amino acids. The germline V and J ends were trimmed by 5 bases and 4 bases, with 17 bases remaining between them.

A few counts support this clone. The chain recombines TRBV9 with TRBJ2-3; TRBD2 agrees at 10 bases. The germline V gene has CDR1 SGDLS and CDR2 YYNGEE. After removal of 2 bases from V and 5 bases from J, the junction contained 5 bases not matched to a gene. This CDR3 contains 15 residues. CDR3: CASSVGLAGVDTQYF. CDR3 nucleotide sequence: TGTGCCAGCAGCGTTGGGCTAGCGGGGGTAGATACGCAGTATTTT.

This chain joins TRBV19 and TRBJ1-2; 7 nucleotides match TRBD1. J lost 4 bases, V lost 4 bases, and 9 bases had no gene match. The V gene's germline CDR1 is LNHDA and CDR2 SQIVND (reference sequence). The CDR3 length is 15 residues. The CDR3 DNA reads TGTGCCAGTAGTAAAAAGACAGGGACTATCTATGGCTACACCTTC. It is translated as CASSKKTGTIYGYTF.

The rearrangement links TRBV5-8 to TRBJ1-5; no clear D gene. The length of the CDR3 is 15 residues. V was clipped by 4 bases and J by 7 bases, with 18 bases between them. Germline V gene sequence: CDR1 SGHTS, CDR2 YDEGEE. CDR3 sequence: CASSHTRESRQPQHF. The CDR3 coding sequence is TGTGCCAGCAGCCATACACGGGAGTCTAGACAGCCCCAGCATTTT.

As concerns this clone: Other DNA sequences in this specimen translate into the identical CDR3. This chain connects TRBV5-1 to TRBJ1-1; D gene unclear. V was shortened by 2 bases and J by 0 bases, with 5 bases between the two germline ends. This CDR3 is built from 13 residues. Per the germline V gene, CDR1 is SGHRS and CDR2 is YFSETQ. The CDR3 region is CASSLGLNTEAFF. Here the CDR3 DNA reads TGCGCCAGCAGCTTAGGACTGAACACTGAAGCTTTCTTT.

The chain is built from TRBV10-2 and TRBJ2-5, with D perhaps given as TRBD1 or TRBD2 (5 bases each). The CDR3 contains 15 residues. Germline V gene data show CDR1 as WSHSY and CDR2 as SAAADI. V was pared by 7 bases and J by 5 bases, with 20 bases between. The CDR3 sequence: CASKRTIDLGETQYF. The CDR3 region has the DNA TGCGCCAGCAAGCGGACAATTGATCTAGGGGAGACCCAGTACTTC.

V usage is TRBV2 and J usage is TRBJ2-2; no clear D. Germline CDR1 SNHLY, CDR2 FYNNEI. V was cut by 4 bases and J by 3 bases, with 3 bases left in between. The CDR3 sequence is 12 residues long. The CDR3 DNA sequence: TGTGCCAGCAGTGGAGACACCGGGGAGCTGTTTTTT. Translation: CASSGDTGELFF. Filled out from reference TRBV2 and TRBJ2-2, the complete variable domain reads EPEVTQTPSHQVTQMGQEVILRCVPISNHLYFYWYRQILGQKVEFLVSFYNNEISEKSEIFDDQFSVERPDGSNFTLKIRSTKLEDSAMYFCASSGDTGELFFGEGSRLTVL.

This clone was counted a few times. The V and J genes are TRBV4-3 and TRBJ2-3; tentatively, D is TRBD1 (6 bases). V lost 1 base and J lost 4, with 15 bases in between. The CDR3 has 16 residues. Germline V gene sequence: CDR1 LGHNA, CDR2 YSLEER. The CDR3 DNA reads TGCGCCAGCAGCCAAGTCCTACAGGGATATTCAGATACGCAGTATTTT. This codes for CASSQVLQGYSDTQYF.

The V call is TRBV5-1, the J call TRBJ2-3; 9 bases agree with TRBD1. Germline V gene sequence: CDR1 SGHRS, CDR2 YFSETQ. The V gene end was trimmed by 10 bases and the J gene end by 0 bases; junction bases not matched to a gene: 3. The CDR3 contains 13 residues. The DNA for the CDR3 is TGCGCCTGGGGGACAGGGAGCACAGATACGCAGTATTTT. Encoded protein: CAWGTGSTDTQYF.

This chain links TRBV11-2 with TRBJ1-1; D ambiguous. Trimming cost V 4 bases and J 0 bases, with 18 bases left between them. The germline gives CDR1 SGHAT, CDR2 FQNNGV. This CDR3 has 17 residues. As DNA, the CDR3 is TGTGCCAGCAGCTCCCTCGCTCCAAGCCATATGAACACTGAAGCTTTCTTT. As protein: CASSSLAPSHMNTEAFF.

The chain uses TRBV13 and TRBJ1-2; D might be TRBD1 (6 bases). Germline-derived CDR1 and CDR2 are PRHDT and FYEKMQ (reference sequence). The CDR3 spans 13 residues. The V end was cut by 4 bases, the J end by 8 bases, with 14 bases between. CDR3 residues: CASSSGQTGGYTF. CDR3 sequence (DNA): TGTGCCAGCAGCTCTGGACAGACGGGAGGCTACACCTTC. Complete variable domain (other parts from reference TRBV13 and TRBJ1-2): AAGVIQSPRHLIKEKRETATLKCYPIPRHDTVYWYQQGPGQDPQFLISFYEKMQSDKGSIPDRFSAQQFSDYHSELNMSSLELGDSALYFCASSSGQTGGYTFGSGTRLTVV.

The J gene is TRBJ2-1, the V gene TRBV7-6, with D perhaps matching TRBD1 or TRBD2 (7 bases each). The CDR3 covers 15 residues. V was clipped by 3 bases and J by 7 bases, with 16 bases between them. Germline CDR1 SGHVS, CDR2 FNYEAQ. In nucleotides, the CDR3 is TGTGCCAGCAGCTTTTTGGATCAGGGGGGGAATGAGCAGTTCTTC. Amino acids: CASSFLDQGGNEQFF.

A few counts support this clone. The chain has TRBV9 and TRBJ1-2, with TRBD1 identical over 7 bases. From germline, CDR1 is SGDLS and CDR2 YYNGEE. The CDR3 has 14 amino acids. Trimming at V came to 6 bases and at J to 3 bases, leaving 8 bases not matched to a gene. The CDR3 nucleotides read TGTGCCAGCACTAACAACAGGGGCCACTATGGCTACACCTTC. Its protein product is CASTNNRGHYGYTF.

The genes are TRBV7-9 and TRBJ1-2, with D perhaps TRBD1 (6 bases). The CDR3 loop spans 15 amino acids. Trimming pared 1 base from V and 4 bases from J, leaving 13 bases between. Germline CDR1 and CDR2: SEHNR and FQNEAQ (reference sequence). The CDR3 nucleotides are TGTGCCAGCAGCTTAGGGACAGCTGGGGGCTATGGCTACACCTTC. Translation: CASSLGTAGGYGYTF. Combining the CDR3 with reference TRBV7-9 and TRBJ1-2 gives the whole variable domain DTGVSQNPRHKITKRGQNVTFRCDPISEHNRLYWYRQTLGQGPEFLTYFQNEAQLEKSRLLSDRFSAERPKGSFSTLEIQRTEQGDSAMYLCASSLGTAGGYGYTFGSGTRLTVV.

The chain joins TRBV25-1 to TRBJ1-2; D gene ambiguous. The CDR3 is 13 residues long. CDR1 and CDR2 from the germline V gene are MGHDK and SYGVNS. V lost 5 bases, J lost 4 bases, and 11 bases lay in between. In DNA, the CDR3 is TGTGCCAGCAGTAACCAAGGAGGCTATGGCTACACCTTC. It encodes CASSNQGGYGYTF.

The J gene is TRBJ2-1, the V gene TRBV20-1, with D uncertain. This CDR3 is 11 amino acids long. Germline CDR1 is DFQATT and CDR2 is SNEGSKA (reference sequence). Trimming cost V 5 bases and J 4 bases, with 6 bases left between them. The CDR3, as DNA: TGCAGTGCTCCAGAGTACAATGAGCAGTTCTTC. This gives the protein CSAPEYNEQFF.

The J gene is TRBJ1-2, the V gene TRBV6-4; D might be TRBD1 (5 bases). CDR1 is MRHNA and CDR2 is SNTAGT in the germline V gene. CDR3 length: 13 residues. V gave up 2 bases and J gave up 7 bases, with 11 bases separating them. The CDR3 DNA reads TGTGCCAGCAGTGACATGGCAGGGTCTGGCTACACCTTC. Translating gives CASSDMAGSGYTF.

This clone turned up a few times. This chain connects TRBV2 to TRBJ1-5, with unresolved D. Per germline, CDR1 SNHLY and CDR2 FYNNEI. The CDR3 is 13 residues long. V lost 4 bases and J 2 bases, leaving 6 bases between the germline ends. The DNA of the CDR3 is TGTGCCAGCAGTGGGGGAGGCAATCAGCCCCAGCATTTT. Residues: CASSGGGNQPQHF.

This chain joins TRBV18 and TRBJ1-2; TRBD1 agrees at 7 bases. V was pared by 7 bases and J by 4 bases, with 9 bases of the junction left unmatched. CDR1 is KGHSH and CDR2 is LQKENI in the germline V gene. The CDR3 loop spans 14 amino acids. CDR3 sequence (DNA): TGTGCCAGCTTACAAGGGGGCGCAGGCTATGGCTACACCTTC. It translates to CASLQGGAGYGYTF. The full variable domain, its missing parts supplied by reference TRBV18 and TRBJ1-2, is NAGVMQNPRHLVRRRGQEARLRCSPMKGHSHVYWYRQLPEEGLKFMVYLQKENIIDESGMPKERFSAEFPKEGPSILRIQQVVRGDSAAYFCASLQGGAGYGYTFGSGTRLTVV.